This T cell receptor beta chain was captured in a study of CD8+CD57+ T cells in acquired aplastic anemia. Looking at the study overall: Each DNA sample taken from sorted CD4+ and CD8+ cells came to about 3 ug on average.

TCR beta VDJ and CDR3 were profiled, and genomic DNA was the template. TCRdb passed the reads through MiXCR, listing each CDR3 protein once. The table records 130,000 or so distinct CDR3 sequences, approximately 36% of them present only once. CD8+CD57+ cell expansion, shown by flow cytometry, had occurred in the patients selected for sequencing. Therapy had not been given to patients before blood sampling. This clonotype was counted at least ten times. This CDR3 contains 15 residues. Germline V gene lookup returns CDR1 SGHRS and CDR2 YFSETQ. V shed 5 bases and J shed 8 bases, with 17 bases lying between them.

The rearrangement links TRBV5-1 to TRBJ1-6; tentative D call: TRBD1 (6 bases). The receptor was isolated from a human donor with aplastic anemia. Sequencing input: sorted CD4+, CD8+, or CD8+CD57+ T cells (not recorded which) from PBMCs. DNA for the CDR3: TGCGCCAGCAGTCGAAGGGGGGAGGGGGATTCACCCCTCCACTTT. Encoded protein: CASSRRGEGDSPLHF.